The 31 T cell receptor beta chains below come from one sample, sequenced in a study of cytomegalovirus exposure and HLA in healthy donors. Primers for the PCR totalled 60 Vbeta and 13 Jbeta. Profiled with immunoSEQ multiplex PCR; TCRdb holds only in-frame clones, not every one. The sample yields more than 150,000 clones, roughly 85% seen once. Material for sequencing was PBMCs. The receptors shown here come from a man aged 50 or older in good health and CMV-seropositive.

The CDR3 reads CASSPGERGNTGELFF. CDR3 nucleotide sequence: TGTGCCAGCAGCCCGGGGGAGCGGGGGAACACCGGGGAGCTGTTTTTT. V usage is TRBV7-9 and J usage is TRBJ2-2; 7 bases fit TRBD2. CDR3 length: 16 residues. Germline trimming cut 5 bases from V and 1 base from J; bases unmatched to any gene: 7. Germline lookup yields CDR1 SEHNR and CDR2 FQNEAQ (reference sequence).

The genes are TRBV5-4 and TRBJ1-2; TRBD1 aligns across 7 bases. V trimming: 4 bases; J trimming: 7 bases; junction bases outside the gene matches: 19. From germline, CDR1 is SGHNT and CDR2 YYREEE (reference sequence). This CDR3 is 17 amino acids long. The CDR3 nucleotides are TGTGCCAGCAGCAAATCGGGACAGAAAGGCATGGGACCTGGCTACACCTTC. Encoded protein: CASSKSGQKGMGPGYTF.

The CDR3 sequence: CASSREAGSLNYGYTF. CDR3 nucleotide sequence: TGTGCCAGCTCCCGTGAAGCGGGGAGCCTAAACTATGGCTACACCTTC. The chain is built from TRBV18 and TRBJ1-2; no clear D gene. V gave up 6 bases and J gave up 2 bases, with 19 bases separating them. The CDR3 has 16 amino acids. The germline CDR1 and CDR2 sequences are KGHSH and LQKENI.

The V gene is TRBV2, the J gene TRBJ1-2, with 11 bases fitting TRBD1. After removal of 7 bases from V and 2 bases from J, the junction contained 6 bases not matched to a gene. The germline CDR1 and CDR2 sequences are SNHLY and FYNNEI. The CDR3 spans 15 residues. CDR3 in amino acids: CASNSRTGGNYGYTF. The CDR3 region has the DNA TGTGCCAGCAACAGTAGGACAGGGGGCAACTATGGCTACACCTTC.

This sequence joins TRBV4-3 and TRBJ2-6; no reliable D call. Germline assignment: CDR1 LGHNA and CDR2 YSLEER. The CDR3 extends over 16 amino acids. The V end lost 0 bases, the J end lost 2 bases, and 8 bases lay between the germline ends. This CDR3 is CASSQDRATGANVLTF. The CDR3 DNA sequence: TGCGCCAGCAGCCAAGATCGCGCTACTGGGGCCAACGTCCTGACTTTC.

The V call is TRBV7-2, the J call TRBJ2-7, with TRBD2 as a possible D gene (5 bases). Trimming took off 0 bases at V and 2 bases at J, with 14 bases between the two ends. The CDR3 is 16 residues long. Germline assignment: CDR1 SGHTA and CDR2 FQGNSA. The CDR3 nucleotides are TGTGCCAGCAGCTTAGCGCGGGCGGTCTCTACCTACGAGCAGTACTTC. Its translation is CASSLARAVSTYEQYF.

J is TRBJ2-7 and V is TRBV6-6; D possibly corresponds to TRBD1 (6 bases). Germline assignment: CDR1 MNHNY and CDR2 SVGAGI (reference sequence). The CDR3 totals 13 residues. V was shortened by 4 bases and J by 3 bases, with 10 bases between the two germline ends. CDR3 sequence: CASSLTGYYEQYV. In nucleotides, the CDR3 is TGTGCCAGCAGTTTAACAGGGTACTACGAGCAGTACGTC.

In the case of this clone: One end of the junction is discordant with germline, which a read error may explain. The chain carries TRBV9 and TRBJ2-5; 12 nucleotides agree with TRBD2. The CDR3 extends over 18 amino acids. Per germline, CDR1 SGDLS and CDR2 YYNGEE. DNA for the CDR3: TGTGCCAGCAGCGTAGCTGGGCCTAGCGGGGGGGCCCAAGGGACCCAGTACTTC. It encodes CASSVAGPSGGAQGTQYF.

This chain links TRBV10-1 with TRBJ2-1; possible D gene TRBD1, 5 bases. The V gene lost 2 bases and the J gene lost 3 bases, with 8 bases spanning the gap. Germline-derived CDR1 and CDR2 are WNHNN and SYGVQD (reference sequence). The CDR3 runs 14 residues. For the CDR3, the DNA is TGCGCCAGCAGTGAGGGGGCCTACTACAATGAGCAGTTCTTC. Translated, it gives CASSEGAYYNEQFF.

The chain joins TRBV5-4 to TRBJ2-7; tentatively, D is TRBD2 (5 bases). In germline, CDR1 is SGHNT, CDR2 YYREEE (reference sequence). V lost 4 bases and J lost 3, with 17 bases in between. This CDR3 has 15 amino acids. The CDR3 here is CASSRSEAEDYEQYF. CDR3 nucleotide sequence: TGTGCCAGCAGCCGTAGCGAGGCTGAGGACTACGAGCAGTACTTC.

CDR3 protein: CASSLGRGDTQYF. DNA of the CDR3: TGTGCCAGCAGCTTAGGGCGGGGAGATACGCAGTATTTT. The chain couples TRBV7-2 to TRBJ2-3; a weak D match, TRBD2 (6 bases). The ends were cut back, 1 base at V and 5 bases at J, with 7 bases in the middle. There are 13 residues in the CDR3. In germline, CDR1 is SGHTA, CDR2 FQGNSA. Full variable domain (remainder filled in from reference TRBV7-2 and TRBJ2-3): GAGVSQSPSNKVTEKGKDVELRCDPISGHTALYWYRQSLGQGLEFLIYFQGNSAPDKSGLPSDRFSAERTGGSVSTLTIQRTQQEDSAVYLCASSLGRGDTQYFGPGTRLTVL.

There are a few counts of this clone. This chain connects TRBV5-4 to TRBJ2-5; perhaps TRBD1 as D (6 bases). CDR3 length: 14 amino acids. CDR1 and CDR2 (germline): SGHNT, YYREEE (reference sequence). V lost 3 bases and J lost 1, with 10 bases in between. CDR3 nucleotides: TGTGCCAGCAGCTCCGGACAGACCCAAGAGACCCAGTACTTC. It encodes CASSSGQTQETQYF.

The genes are TRBV13 and TRBJ2-1, with 11 bases identical to TRBD2. The CDR3 runs 16 residues. Per germline, CDR1 PRHDT and CDR2 FYEKMQ (reference sequence). Germline trimming cut 2 bases from V and 2 bases from J; bases unmatched to any gene: 2. The CDR3 DNA reads as TGTGCCAGCAGCTTACTAGCGGGGGGTCCCTACAATGAGCAGTTCTTC. It codes for CASSLLAGGPYNEQFF.

The chain is built from TRBV2 and TRBJ1-2, with 7 bases fitting TRBD1. The CDR3 is made up of 14 amino acids. With 4 bases clipped from V and 6 bases from J, the junction kept 8 bases outside the gene matches. Germline lookup yields CDR1 SNHLY and CDR2 FYNNEI. CDR3 coding DNA: TGTGCCAGCAGTGGGACGACAGGGAGCCATGGCTACACCTTC. Residues: CASSGTTGSHGYTF.

This clone has a single count. The J gene is TRBJ1-5, the V gene TRBV5-5, with D uncertain. CDR3 length equals 13 residues. The V gene's germline CDR1 is SGHKS and CDR2 YYEKEE (reference sequence). V lost 4 bases and J 4 bases, leaving 9 bases between the germline ends. In DNA form, the CDR3 reads TGTGCCAGCAGCGTCTTGGAGAATCAGCCCCAGCATTTT. It is translated as CASSVLENQPQHF.

This clone was seen a handful of times. This chain uses TRBV4-3 with TRBJ2-7; possibly TRBD2 for D (6 bases). CDR1 is LGHNA and CDR2 is YSLEER in the germline V gene. The V end was cut by 6 bases, the J end by 4 bases, with 16 bases between. This CDR3 is built from 14 residues. CDR3 sequence reads: CASSTGTSFYEQYF. CDR3 coding DNA: TGCGCCAGCAGTACCGGGACTTCTTTTTACGAGCAGTACTTC.

This clone has just a few counts. This sequence joins TRBV28 and TRBJ2-5, with a tentative D call TRBD1 (5 bases). Germline V lookup: CDR1 MDHEN, CDR2 SYDVKM. The V and J ends lost 5 bases and 1 base respectively, with 11 bases between them. CDR3 size: 14 residues. CDR3 bases: TGTGCCAGCAGTCTAAACAGGATCCAAGAGACCCAGTACTTC. Translated, it gives CASSLNRIQETQYF.

The chain employs TRBV7-9 and TRBJ1-2; TRBD1 matches 7 bases. Germline values: CDR1 SEHNR, CDR2 FQNEAQ (reference sequence). V shed 6 bases, J shed 4 bases, and the junction held 11 bases outside the gene matches. The CDR3 is 15 residues long. The CDR3 region is CASRSGTAGSYGYTF. DNA for the CDR3: TGTGCCAGCAGATCCGGGACAGCCGGATCCTATGGCTACACCTTC.

V and J are TRBV5-6 and TRBJ1-6, with 7 bases lining up with TRBD1. Germline values: CDR1 SGHDT, CDR2 YYEEEE. This CDR3 spans 13 amino acids. Trimming took 4 bases from V and 10 from J; bases not matched to a gene: 5. In DNA, the CDR3 is TGTGCCAGCAGCCGGGACAGTGGATCACCCCTCCACTTT. It yields the protein CASSRDSGSPLHF.

This clone was recorded once. The rearrangement joins TRBV28 to TRBJ1-3; D perhaps matches TRBD1 (6 bases). Germline lookup yields CDR1 MDHEN and CDR2 SYDVKM. V gave up 1 base and J gave up 0 bases, with 7 bases separating them. There are 15 residues in the CDR3. CDR3 bases: TGTGCCAGCAGTTTATTGACAGGCTCTGGAAACACCATATATTTT. Amino acids: CASSLLTGSGNTIYF.

This rearrangement joins TRBV9 to TRBJ2-5; weak D call: TRBD1 (5 bases). The DNA end is a closer match to TRBJ2-7, so the J assignment may be wrong. Germline assignment: CDR1 SGDLS and CDR2 YYNGEE. This CDR3 contains 14 residues. CDR3 sequence: CASSSRPTGHEQYF. As DNA, the CDR3 is TGTGCCAGCAGCTCCCGACCTACAGGCCACGAGCAGTACTTC.

The CDR3: CASTPGGLSSYNSPLHF. The CDR3 nucleotides are TGTGCCAGCACCCCGGGTGGTTTATCGTCCTATAATTCACCCCTCCACTTT. This chain joins TRBV27 and TRBJ1-6, with unresolved D. V was pared by 7 bases and J by 1 base, with 17 bases between. The germline CDR1 and CDR2 sequences are MNHEY and SMNVEV (reference sequence). This CDR3 comprises 17 residues.

This clone turned up a few times. This chain connects TRBV11-1 to TRBJ1-3, with 9 bases matching TRBD1. CDR1 and CDR2 from the germline V gene are SGHAT and FQDESV (reference sequence). Germline trimming cut 5 bases from V and 2 bases from J; bases unmatched to any gene: 13. This CDR3 is 18 amino acids long. The CDR3 nucleotides read TGTGCCAGCAGCCTAAAGCGGGACAGGGAAGGACCTGGAAACACCATATATTTT. Its protein product is CASSLKRDREGPGNTIYF.

This chain connects TRBV5-4 to TRBJ2-7; a possible D gene is TRBD2 (5 bases). V shed 4 bases and J shed 0 bases, with 11 bases lying between them. Germline assignment: CDR1 SGHNT and CDR2 YYREEE (reference sequence). This CDR3 contains 14 residues. CDR3 sequence: CASSSGPSSYEQYV. CDR3 nucleotide sequence: TGTGCCAGCAGCAGCGGACCGAGCTCCTACGAGCAGTACGTC.

The CDR3 loop is CASSPPRLAGGRYQETQYF. The CDR3 DNA sequence: TGTGCCAGCAGCCCCCCCAGACTAGCGGGGGGGAGGTACCAAGAGACCCAGTACTTC. The chain uses TRBV6-7 and TRBJ2-5; 14 bases agree with TRBD2. TRBV6-7 is recorded as an ORF, its role being uncertain. V lost 6 bases, J lost 0 bases, and 12 bases stayed unmatched. This CDR3 spans 19 amino acids.

The count of this clone is one. This chain connects TRBV13 to TRBJ1-6; D is ambiguous. CDR3 length: 14 amino acids. The ends were cut back, 2 bases at V and 7 bases at J, with 9 bases in the middle. Germline assignment: CDR1 PRHDT and CDR2 FYEKMQ (reference sequence). CDR3 coding DNA: TGTGCCAGCAGCTTAATGCAGGCGAATTCACCCCTCCACTTT. It yields the protein CASSLMQANSPLHF.

The chain employs TRBV7-2 and TRBJ1-1; D ambiguous. Germline lookup yields CDR1 SGHTA and CDR2 FQGNSA. The V and J ends lost 3 bases and 0 bases respectively, with 8 bases between them. The CDR3 covers 14 residues. The CDR3 spells CASSLSAMNTEAFF. CDR3 nucleotides: TGTGCCAGCAGCTTGAGCGCTATGAACACTGAAGCTTTCTTT. Variable domain in full (rest from reference TRBV7-2 and TRBJ1-1): GAGVSQSPSNKVTEKGKDVELRCDPISGHTALYWYRQSLGQGLEFLIYFQGNSAPDKSGLPSDRFSAERTGGSVSTLTIQRTQQEDSAVYLCASSLSAMNTEAFFGQGTRLTVV.

This clone was counted once. This chain uses TRBV11-2 with TRBJ2-5; no clear D gene. V lost 2 bases, J lost 3 bases, and 10 bases lay in between. Germline V gene sequence: CDR1 SGHAT, CDR2 FQNNGV. The CDR3 sequence is 14 residues long. Here the CDR3 reads CASSLWAVEETQYF. Here the CDR3 DNA reads TGTGCCAGCAGCTTATGGGCTGTCGAAGAGACCCAGTACTTC.

This clone has a single count. The gene calls are TRBV4-1 and TRBJ2-2, with TRBD2 identical over 7 bases. The germline V gene encodes CDR1 MGHRA and CDR2 YSYEKL. CDR3 length: 15 residues. Trimming cost V 4 bases and J 5 bases; bases outside gene matches: 7. DNA of the CDR3: TGCGCCAGCAGCCCCCGCGGGGAGGGGACCGGGGAGCTGTTTTTT. Amino acid sequence: CASSPRGEGTGELFF.

V and J are TRBV10-3 and TRBJ1-2, with 12 bases fitting TRBD1. Germline loops: CDR1 ENHRY, CDR2 SYGVKD. The CDR3 runs to 13 residues. The J segment lost 7 bases and the V segment lost 10 bases, leaving 7 bases of the junction unmatched. The CDR3, as DNA: TGTGCCAGCGCCGGGACAGGGGGCTCTGGCTACACCTTC. This translates into CASAGTGGSGYTF.

The DNA for the CDR3 is TGTGCCAGCAGAGGACAGGGGCCAAACACCGGGGAGCTGTTTTTT. Translation: CASRGQGPNTGELFF. The J gene is TRBJ2-2, the V gene TRBV6-1; 9 bases are a match to TRBD1. CDR3 size: 15 residues. Germline V gene lookup returns CDR1 MNHNS and CDR2 SASEGT. V shed 6 bases, J shed 2 bases, and the junction held 4 bases outside the gene matches.